The rows below give T cell receptor beta chains drawn from one sample of a study of long-term antiretroviral therapy in people with HIV. Sequencing used immunoSEQ multiplex PCR; TCRdb keeps in-frame clones, though not all of them. Found here are 15,000 to 20,000 clones, around 75% of them singletons; the top ten hold almost 9.5%. The sequencing here drew on unsorted PBMCs, taken 0.5 years before starting antiretroviral therapy. These receptors all stem from a man aged 18 to 30 with HIV. Each CDR3 is given with its conserved first and last residue. A D gene is named only where the DNA matches it firmly. Only part of the rows carry a size: once, few, many, or a class if the clone is expanded.

V: TRBV4-1
J: TRBJ1-1
D: -
size: -
DNA: TGCGCCAGCAGCCAAGAGGGGACAAGGAACACTGAAGCTTTCTTT
CDR3: CASSQEGTRNTEAFF

V: TRBV28
J: TRBJ2-1
D: TRBD2
size: -
DNA: TGTGCCGCTACCCCGGGGCGGGAGGGCCGGGATGAGCAGTTCTTC
CDR3: CAATPGREGRDEQFF

V: TRBV19
J: TRBJ2-2
D: -
size: -
DNA: TGTGCCAGTAGTATCGCCAGGGTTAGGGAGAGGCCCACCGGGGAGCTGTTTTTT
CDR3: CASSIARVRERPTGELFF

V: TRBV27
J: TRBJ1-3
D: -
size: -
DNA: TGTGCCAGCAGTCCCATACCAGAAGACAGTTTCTGGACTGGAAACACCATATATTTT
CDR3: CASSPIPEDSFWTGNTIYF

V: TRBV11-3
J: TRBJ1-1
D: -
size: few
DNA: TGTGCCAGCAGCTCCGACGGTGAAGCTTTCTTT
CDR3: CASSSDGEAFF

V: TRBV7-8
J: TRBJ2-5
D: TRBD1
size: once
DNA: TGTGCCAGCAGCTGGTTCCGGGACAGGGGTGAAGAGACCCAGTACTTC
CDR3: CASSWFRDRGEETQYF

V: TRBV13
J: TRBJ2-1
D: TRBD1
size: -
DNA: TGTGCCAGCAGCTCATCAGCCCGGACAGGGGGGTACAATGAGCAGTTCTTC
CDR3: CASSSSARTGGYNEQFF

V: TRBV19
J: TRBJ2-3
D: -
size: -
DNA: TGTGCCAGTACTAACCAAAATACGCAGTATTTT
CDR3: CASTNQNTQYF

V: TRBV9
J: TRBJ1-1
D: -
size: -
DNA: TGTGCCAGCAGCGTAGCAGGTCTGAACACTGAAGCTTTCTTT
CDR3: CASSVAGLNTEAFF

V: TRBV5-6
J: TRBJ1-5
D: -
size: -
DNA: TGTGCCAGCAGCCGTGGGGGTCAGCCCCAGCATTTT
CDR3: CASSRGGQPQHF

V: TRBV9
J: TRBJ1-1
D: -
size: -
DNA: TGTGCCAGCAGCGTAACGGGGAACACTGAAGCTTTCTTT
CDR3: CASSVTGNTEAFF

V: TRBV5-1
J: TRBJ1-1
D: -
size: few
DNA: TGCGCCAGCAGCTTGAGCCCGAACACTGAAGCTTTCTTT
CDR3: CASSLSPNTEAFF

V: TRBV28
J: TRBJ1-1
D: TRBD1
size: once
DNA: TGTGCCTCGACAGGGAGAGGCCCCATGAACACTGAAGCTTTCTTT
CDR3: CASTGRGPMNTEAFF

V: TRBV5-1
J: TRBJ1-1
D: -
size: -
DNA: TGCGCCAGCAGCTTGGTGCCGGTAGGCACTGAAGCTTTCTTT
CDR3: CASSLVPVGTEAFF

V: TRBV2
J: TRBJ2-1
D: TRBD2
size: -
DNA: TGTGCCACTTGTCTAGCGGGAGTGTACAATGAGCAGTTCTTC
CDR3: CATCLAGVYNEQFF

V: TRBV4-2
J: TRBJ1-1
D: -
size: -
DNA: TGTGCCAGCAGCCCTCGTTCCCTATCTCCGAACACTGAAGCTTTCTTT
CDR3: CASSPRSLSPNTEAFF

V: TRBV13
J: TRBJ1-3
D: TRBD1
size: -
DNA: TGTGCCAGCAGCTCCCACAGGGGCTCTGGAAACACCATATATTTT
CDR3: CASSSHRGSGNTIYF

V: TRBV7-7
J: TRBJ1-3
D: -
size: -
DNA: TGTGCCAGCAGCCCGGGCGGGGGGGCTGGAAACACCATATATTTT
CDR3: CASSPGGGAGNTIYF

V: TRBV6-1
J: TRBJ2-7
D: -
size: -
DNA: TGTGCCAGCAGCGACGACAGGGGAGGGGACGAGCAGTACTTC
CDR3: CASSDDRGGDEQYF

V: TRBV6-5
J: TRBJ2-7
D: -
size: -
DNA: TGTGCCAGCAGCGGGACCTCCCGACGGAACTACGAGCAGTACTTC
CDR3: CASSGTSRRNYEQYF

V: TRBV7-6
J: TRBJ2-5
D: -
size: -
DNA: TGTGCCAGCAGCTCCGATCGCACTAGCAGAAAACAAGAGACCCAGTACTTC
CDR3: CASSSDRTSRKQETQYF

V: TRBV7-8
J: TRBJ2-7
D: TRBD1
size: -
DNA: TGTGCCAGCAGCCGACGGGACAGGGGAAAATTCTACGAGCAGTACTTC
CDR3: CASSRRDRGKFYEQYF

V: TRBV5-1
J: TRBJ1-5
D: -
size: -
DNA: TGCGCCAGCAGCTTGCTTGGGGCAGGGGACAATCAGCCCCAGCATTTT
CDR3: CASSLLGAGDNQPQHF

V: TRBV9
J: TRBJ1-4
D: -
size: -
DNA: TGTGCCAGCAGCCCCTCCAATAAGGGGCCGGTTAATGAAAAACTGTTTTTT
CDR3: CASSPSNKGPVNEKLFF

V: TRBV28
J: TRBJ2-3
D: -
size: -
DNA: TGTGCCAGCAGTTTCCGGGAGATTAGCACAGATACGCAGTATTTT
CDR3: CASSFREISTDTQYF

V: TRBV10-3
J: TRBJ2-2
D: TRBD1
size: -
DNA: TGTGCCATATTGCAAAGGGGGCCGAACACCGGGGAGCTGTTTTTT
CDR3: CAILQRGPNTGELFF

V: TRBV5-5
J: TRBJ2-2
D: TRBD2
size: -
DNA: TGTGCCAGCAGCTTGTCGGGAGGCACCGGGGAGCTGTTTTTT
CDR3: CASSLSGGTGELFF

V: TRBV27
J: TRBJ2-7
D: -
size: -
DNA: TGTGCCAGCAGTTTAAACAGGGGAGGGTACGAGCAGTACTTC
CDR3: CASSLNRGGYEQYF

V: TRBV11-3
J: TRBJ2-1
D: TRBD2
size: medium-sized
DNA: TGTGCCAGCAGCTTACGGGGGGAAAATGAGCAGTTCTTC
CDR3: CASSLRGENEQFF

V: TRBV7-9
J: TRBJ2-7
D: -
size: -
DNA: TGTGCCAGCAGCCCGGGACCCTACGAGCAGTACTTC
CDR3: CASSPGPYEQYF

V: TRBV5-1
J: TRBJ2-1
D: TRBD2
size: -
DNA: TGCGCCACTTCAGAACCCGGGACTATCGACAATGAGCAGTTCTTC
CDR3: CATSEPGTIDNEQFF

V: TRBV28
J: TRBJ2-7
D: TRBD1
size: -
DNA: TGTGCCAGCAGTTACGGGGACAGACAGTCCTACGAGCAGTACTTC
CDR3: CASSYGDRQSYEQYF

V: TRBV5-1
J: TRBJ2-7
D: -
size: -
DNA: TGCGCCAGCAGCTTGGTCTACCCGAGCTACGAGCAGTACTTC
CDR3: CASSLVYPSYEQYF

V: TRBV5-6
J: TRBJ1-5
D: -
size: -
DNA: TGTGCCAGCAGCCTGTTCCGTCACGGCAATCAGCCCCAGCATTTT
CDR3: CASSLFRHGNQPQHF

V: TRBV27
J: TRBJ1-5
D: -
size: once
DNA: TGTGCCAGCAGCCGGAGCTATAGCAATCAGCCCCAGCATTTT
CDR3: CASSRSYSNQPQHF

V: TRBV13
J: TRBJ2-7
D: -
size: once
DNA: TGTGCCAGCAGCTTAGCTGGCCGTTCCTACGAGCAGTACTTC
CDR3: CASSLAGRSYEQYF

V: TRBV7-2
J: TRBJ2-1
D: TRBD2
size: -
DNA: TGTGCCAGCAGCGCTAGCGGGGGGGATGAGCAGTTCTTC
CDR3: CASSASGGDEQFF

V: TRBV25-1
J: TRBJ1-2
D: TRBD1
size: -
DNA: TGTGCCAGCAGTGAATACTGGGCAAGATTGGACAGGTCGTATGGCTACACCTTC
CDR3: CASSEYWARLDRSYGYTF

V: TRBV5-6
J: TRBJ2-7
D: -
size: -
DNA: TGTGCCAGCAGCTCCGTCAAGGGTTTATACGAGCAGTACTTC
CDR3: CASSSVKGLYEQYF

V: TRBV6-1
J: TRBJ2-5
D: TRBD1
size: -
DNA: TGTGCCAGCAGTCCTGGACAGGGGCGGCGGGAGACCCAGTACTTC
CDR3: CASSPGQGRRETQYF

V: TRBV9
J: TRBJ2-1
D: TRBD2
size: -
DNA: TGTGCCAGCAGCGTAGTCTCTAGCGGGGGGGATGAGCAGTTCTTC
CDR3: CASSVVSSGGDEQFF

V: TRBV7-9
J: TRBJ2-1
D: TRBD2
size: -
DNA: TGTGCCAGCAGCTTATACGAGCGGGAGGGACGCAATGAGCAGTTCTTC
CDR3: CASSLYEREGRNEQFF

V: TRBV4-1
J: TRBJ2-7
D: -
size: -
DNA: TGCGCCAGCAGCCAAGAGGAGTCAACAGCCTACGAGCAGTACTTC
CDR3: CASSQEESTAYEQYF

V: TRBV4-2
J: TRBJ1-5
D: -
size: few
DNA: TGTGCCAGCAGCCAAGATAATCAGCCCCAGCATTTT
CDR3: CASSQDNQPQHF

V: TRBV10-3
J: TRBJ2-1
D: -
size: once
DNA: TGTGCCATCAGTGACCAGGTTCAACAGTTCTTC
CDR3: CAISDQVQQFF

V: TRBV4-1
J: TRBJ2-6
D: -
size: -
DNA: TGCGCCAGCAGCCCAACGGAGAGTTCGTTCGGGGCCAACGTCCTGACTTTC
CDR3: CASSPTESSFGANVLTF

V: TRBV2
J: TRBJ1-2
D: -
size: -
DNA: TGTGCCAGCACCTACGGACAGTATGGCTACACCTTC
CDR3: CASTYGQYGYTF

V: TRBV13
J: TRBJ1-2
D: -
size: once
DNA: TGTGCCAGCAGCTTAATTAGTGGCTACACCTTC
CDR3: CASSLISGYTF

V: TRBV2
J: TRBJ2-7
D: -
size: -
DNA: TGTGCCAGCCTACTCCGGGACGCCGGCTACGAGCAGTACTTC
CDR3: CASLLRDAGYEQYF

V: TRBV4-3
J: TRBJ2-7
D: -
size: large
DNA: TGCGCCAGCAGCCTCGCCATGGGTTACGAGCAGTACTTC
CDR3: CASSLAMGYEQYF